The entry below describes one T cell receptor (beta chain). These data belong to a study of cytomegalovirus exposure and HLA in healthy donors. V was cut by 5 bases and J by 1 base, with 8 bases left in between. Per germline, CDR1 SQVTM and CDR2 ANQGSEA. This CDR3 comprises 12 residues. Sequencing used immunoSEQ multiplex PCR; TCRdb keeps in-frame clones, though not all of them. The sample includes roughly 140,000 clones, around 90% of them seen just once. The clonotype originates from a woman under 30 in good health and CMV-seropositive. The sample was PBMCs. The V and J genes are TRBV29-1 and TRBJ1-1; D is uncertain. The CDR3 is CSVLPRNTEAFF. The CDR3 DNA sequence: TGCAGCGTTTTACCCAGGAACACTGAAGCTTTCTTT.